These 27 T cell receptor beta chains share one sample of origin, sequenced in a study of shared clonotypes between healthy human individuals (dated by TCRdb to about 2020). Library prep was done by the immunoSEQ multiplex PCR assay. TCRdb retrieved this table from immuneACCESS and kept in-frame rearrangements only. Not all clones are present; in checked studies, unresolved V genes account for under half, and no reason is known for the remainder. The sample profile shows about 990,000 clones; approximately 80% of them were found once. The top ten clonotypes cover 0.5% to 0.65% of the sample. The sequencing sample was made of memory CD4+ T cells from PBMCs. The intended sense of this specimen's cell subset or site label: CD45RA-negative fraction. All receptors derive from a man aged 18 to 29 in good health. Some clones in this sample may be carry-over from other donors' samples.

This sequence joins TRBV28 and TRBJ2-1; D perhaps matches TRBD2 (6 bases). Trimming pared 7 bases from V and 5 bases from J, leaving 18 bases between. The length of the CDR3 is 15 residues. The V gene's germline CDR1 is MDHEN and CDR2 SYDVKM. CDR3 DNA: TGTGCCAGCACCGAGGAGGGTCCTCGCCACAATGAGCAGTTCTTC. As protein: CASTEEGPRHNEQFF.

Of note for this clone: It may be a read error: a sequence one base away is much more abundant. The gene calls are TRBV15 and TRBJ2-7, with a tentative D call TRBD2 (5 bases). CDR1 is LNHNV and CDR2 is YYDKDF in the germline V gene (reference sequence). The CDR3 runs 14 residues. The CDR3 spells CTTSRDRGRAEQYF. The CDR3, as DNA: TGTACCACCAGCAGAGATCGAGGGCGGGCCGAGCAGTACTTC. Full variable domain (remainder filled in from reference TRBV15 and TRBJ2-7): DAMVIQNPRYQVTQFGKPVTLSCSQTLNHNVMYWYQQKSSQAPKLLFHYYDKDFNNEADTPDNFQSRRPNTSFCFLDIRSPGLGDTAMYLCTTSRDRGRAEQYFGPGTRLTVT.

The V and J genes are TRBV5-1 and TRBJ2-3, with 9 nucleotides matching TRBD2. CDR3 size: 16 residues. Germline V gives CDR1 SGHRS, CDR2 YFSETQ. V lost 2 bases, J lost 3 bases, and 7 bases stayed unmatched. The CDR3 region has the DNA TGCGCCAGCAGCTTTGGGGATAGCGGGAGAACAGATACGCAGTATTTT. It codes for CASSFGDSGRTDTQYF.

This chain uses TRBV9 with TRBJ2-2, with 8 bases fitting TRBD1. Germline V gene data show CDR1 as SGDLS and CDR2 as YYNGEE. J gave up 5 bases and V 3 bases, and 3 bases lay outside the gene matches. The CDR3 contains 14 residues. DNA of the CDR3: TGTGCCAGCAGCGATAACAGGGGGACCGGGGAGCTGTTTTTT. Translation: CASSDNRGTGELFF. Full variable domain (remainder filled in from reference TRBV9 and TRBJ2-2): DSGVTQTPKHLITATGQRVTLRCSPRSGDLSVYWYQQSLDQGLQFLIQYYNGEERAKGNILERFSAQQFPDLHSELNLSSLELGDSALYFCASSDNRGTGELFFGEGSRLTVL.

The chain uses TRBV15 and TRBJ2-7; a possible D gene is TRBD2 (5 bases). V was clipped by 1 base and J by 6 bases, with 10 bases between them. The CDR3 loop spans 13 amino acids. Germline V lookup: CDR1 LNHNV, CDR2 YYDKDF (reference sequence). The CDR3 DNA reads as TGTGCCACCAGCAGAGGTGGGAGACTCGAGCAGTACTTC. As protein: CATSRGGRLEQYF.

The chain combines TRBV29-1 with TRBJ2-3, with D perhaps matching TRBD2 (6 bases). With 4 bases removed from V and 5 bases from J, the gap between germline ends came to 10 bases. The V gene's germline CDR1 is SQVTM and CDR2 ANQGSEA. This CDR3 region has 12 residues. CDR3 in DNA: TGCAGCGTTGGGAGGCGGGGAGATACGCAGTATTTT. Amino acids: CSVGRRGDTQYF.

The chain couples TRBV5-1 to TRBJ1-5; D is unclear. This CDR3 contains 14 residues. The V end was cut by 4 bases, the J end by 5 bases, with 13 bases between. Germline V gene lookup returns CDR1 SGHRS and CDR2 YFSETQ. This chain's CDR3 is CASSEGEAHQPQHF. The CDR3, as DNA: TGCGCCAGCAGCGAGGGAGAGGCACATCAGCCCCAGCATTTT.

This clone was observed at least ten times. In nucleotides, the CDR3 is TGTGCCAGCAGGGATTCCAGGGGGCTGTCTGGCTACACCTTC. It translates to CASRDSRGLSGYTF. The genes are TRBV5-4 and TRBJ1-2; TRBD1 agrees at 8 bases. Germline values: CDR1 SGHNT, CDR2 YYREEE (reference sequence). V was pared by 5 bases and J by 7 bases, with 10 bases of the junction left unmatched. The CDR3 has 14 amino acids.

Notes on this clone: Other DNA variants within this sample encode the same CDR3. The genes are TRBV18 and TRBJ2-3; 8 bases line up with TRBD2. Germline V gene sequence: CDR1 KGHSH, CDR2 LQKENI. Trimming removed 1 base from V and 5 bases from J; junction bases left unmatched: 8. CDR3 size: 16 residues. Written as DNA, the CDR3 is TGTGCCAGCTCACCACTCGGGAGGGCCCCGGGAGATACGCAGTATTTT. Translating gives CASSPLGRAPGDTQYF.

This rearrangement joins TRBV28 to TRBJ2-2, with D possibly TRBD2 on 5 matching bases. The CDR3 has 16 residues. Germline CDR1 and CDR2: MDHEN and SYDVKM. Trimming took 4 bases from V and 2 from J, leaving 14 bases between them. CDR3 bases: TGTGCCAGCAGTTCGACCTTCCGGGGAAACACCGGGGAGCTGTTTTTT. This translates into CASSSTFRGNTGELFF.

The genes are TRBV30 and TRBJ1-5; 7 nucleotides line up with TRBD1. J lost 5 bases, V lost 2 bases, and 6 bases had no gene match. The CDR3 consists of 14 residues. Germline lookup yields CDR1 GTSNPN and CDR2 SVGIG (reference sequence). The CDR3 bases are TGTGCCTGGAGTCACCGACAGGGACATCAGCCCCAGCATTTT. Residues: CAWSHRQGHQPQHF.

V and J are TRBV4-2 and TRBJ2-7; a weak D match, TRBD2 (5 bases). Germline lookup yields CDR1 LGHNA and CDR2 YNFKEQ. The CDR3 is 15 residues long. The V end lost 0 bases, the J end lost 3 bases, and 12 bases lay between the germline ends. In DNA, the CDR3 is TGTGCCAGCAGCCAAGATAACCGGGGTAGCTACGAGCAGTACTTC. The encoded protein is CASSQDNRGSYEQYF.

This chain links TRBV5-1 with TRBJ2-6; D unclear. Per the germline V gene, CDR1 is SGHRS and CDR2 is YFSETQ. V lost 7 bases and J lost 1, with 12 bases in between. There are 15 residues in the CDR3. The CDR3, as DNA: TGCGCCAGCTTTCCCGGCAGTTCTGGGGCCAACGTCCTGACTTTC. This gives the protein CASFPGSSGANVLTF.

This clone was seen only a few times. As DNA, the CDR3 is TGCAGCGTCCCAGGGATGACTGAAGCTTTCTTT. Translation: CSVPGMTEAFF. The chain combines TRBV20-1 with TRBJ1-1; D possibly corresponds to TRBD1 (5 bases). The CDR3 runs to 11 residues. Germline lookup yields CDR1 DFQATT and CDR2 SNEGSKA (reference sequence).

This clone was counted many times. J is TRBJ2-6 and V is TRBV4-3; D remains ambiguous. V dropped 0 bases and J dropped 12 bases, with 12 bases sitting between them. CDR1 LGHNA and CDR2 YSLEER come from the germline V gene. The CDR3 is 14 amino acids. CDR3 sequence (DNA): TGCGCCAGCAGCCAAGAGACAAGGGTAGCCGTCCTGACTTTC. It is translated as CASSQETRVAVLTF.

V gene TRBV7-9 combines with J gene TRBJ1-1; D perhaps matches TRBD1 (5 bases). The germline V gene has CDR1 SEHNR and CDR2 FQNEAQ (reference sequence). The germline V and J ends were trimmed by 1 base and 3 bases, with 9 bases remaining between them. CDR3 length: 14 residues. The chain's CDR3 is CASSLDLGDTEAFF. CDR3 coding DNA: TGTGCCAGCAGCTTAGATCTGGGGGACACTGAAGCTTTCTTT.

This chain links TRBV28 with TRBJ2-7; the match to TRBD2 covers 9 bases. Germline CDR1 reads MDHEN; CDR2 reads SYDVKM. V trimming: 2 bases; J trimming: 1 base; junction bases outside the gene matches: 6. This CDR3 contains 16 residues. The CDR3 coding sequence is TGTGCCAGCAGTTTAGTCCCAGCGGGGGGATCCTACGAGCAGTACTTC. Translated: CASSLVPAGGSYEQYF.

This clone was seen just once. Other nucleotide sequences in the sample specify the same CDR3. The V gene is TRBV7-2, the J gene TRBJ2-5; D is undetermined. CDR1 is SGHTA, CDR2 FQGNSA, per germline. The CDR3 is 12 residues long. With 3 bases removed from V and 5 bases from J, the gap between germline ends came to 7 bases. CDR3 loop: CASSLGIETQYF. The CDR3 DNA sequence: TGTGCCAGCAGCTTGGGTATTGAGACCCAGTACTTC. Full variable domain (missing parts from reference TRBV7-2 and TRBJ2-5): GAGVSQSPSNKVTEKGKDVELRCDPISGHTALYWYRQSLGQGLEFLIYFQGNSAPDKSGLPSDRFSAERTGGSVSTLTIQRTQQEDSAVYLCASSLGIETQYFGPGTRLLVL.

The chain links TRBV7-2 to TRBJ2-2; D unresolved. The CDR3 length is 14 residues. Germline-derived CDR1 and CDR2 are SGHTA and FQGNSA. V lost 2 bases to trimming and J lost 0 bases, with 4 bases between them. The DNA of the CDR3 is TGTGCCAGCAGCTTAACAGCGAACACCGGGGAGCTGTTTTTT. Amino acid sequence: CASSLTANTGELFF.

The genes are TRBV2 and TRBJ2-6; D uncertain. The CDR3 runs to 13 residues. Between the trimmed V and J ends, which lost 8 bases and 4 bases, there was a span of 9 bases. CDR1 and CDR2 (germline): SNHLY, FYNNEI. As DNA, the CDR3 is TGTGCCAGCGGCGGAACCGGGGCCAACGTCCTGACTTTC. Its translation: CASGGTGANVLTF.

V gene TRBV7-2 combines with J gene TRBJ1-1, with a weak D call TRBD1 (5 bases). The CDR3 is 13 amino acids. V dropped 6 bases and J dropped 7 bases, with 15 bases sitting between them. CDR1 is SGHTA, CDR2 FQGNSA, per germline. The DNA of the CDR3 is TGTGCCAGCAGGTCCGACAGATCGAGTGAAGCTTTCTTT. It encodes CASRSDRSSEAFF.

This chain joins TRBV7-9 and TRBJ2-3; D may be TRBD2 (5 bases). This CDR3 contains 13 residues. Looked up from germline, CDR1 is SEHNR and CDR2 is FQNEAQ (reference sequence). Deletions cut 3 bases from V and 5 bases from J, with 9 bases between. CDR3 protein: CASSFSGVDTQYF. The CDR3 DNA reads as TGTGCCAGCAGCTTTTCCGGGGTAGATACGCAGTATTTT.

This chain links TRBV5-1 with TRBJ2-5, with D perhaps assigned TRBD1 or TRBD2 (7 bases each). The CDR3 covers 14 residues. Germline V gene sequence: CDR1 SGHRS, CDR2 YFSETQ. V lost 4 bases and J 3 bases, leaving 13 bases between the germline ends. CDR3 sequence: CASSLQGREETQYF. CDR3 in DNA: TGCGCCAGCAGCCTACAGGGGAGGGAAGAGACCCAGTACTTC.

The genes are TRBV7-2 and TRBJ2-3, with unresolved D. The germline V gene has CDR1 SGHTA and CDR2 FQGNSA. The CDR3 is made up of 11 amino acids. Between the trimmed V and J ends, which lost 3 bases and 6 bases, there was a span of 4 bases. CDR3 amino acids: CASSLLDTQYF. CDR3 DNA: TGTGCCAGCAGCTTGCTGGATACGCAGTATTTT.

The chain joins TRBV11-3 to TRBJ1-1, with no clear D. Trimming removed 4 bases from V and 4 bases from J, with 10 bases in between. Germline assignment: CDR1 SGHNT and CDR2 YENEEA. The CDR3 is 13 amino acids. DNA for the CDR3: TGTGCCAGCAGCTACGGACCCGGCACTGAAGCTTTCTTT. Its protein product is CASSYGPGTEAFF.

The chain joins TRBV5-1 to TRBJ1-2; D gene ambiguous. Trimming shortened V by 3 bases and J by 2 bases, and 11 bases separated the two germline ends. This CDR3 contains 14 residues. Germline CDR1 and CDR2: SGHRS and YFSETQ. As DNA, the CDR3 is TGCGCCAGCAGCTGGAATAGAATGAACTATGGCTACACCTTC. The encoded protein is CASSWNRMNYGYTF.

This clone was detected a few times. This chain joins TRBV18 and TRBJ1-2, with a weak D call TRBD1 (5 bases). This CDR3 is 11 amino acids long. The germline gives CDR1 KGHSH, CDR2 LQKENI. The CDR3 nucleotides read TGTGTCGGGGGAGGAAGCTATGGCTACACCTTC. This encodes CVGGGSYGYTF. The entire variable domain, with the rest obtained from reference TRBV18 and TRBJ1-2, is as follows: NAGVMQNPRHLVRRRGQEARLRCSPMKGHSHVYWYRQLPEEGLKFMVYLQKENIIDESGMPKERFSAEFPKEGPSILRIQQVVRGDSAAYFCVGGGSYGYTFGSGTRLTVV.